These 30 T cell receptor beta chains were sequenced from one sample in a study of molecular identifiers for immune sequencing clone quantification. TCRdb passed the PCR reads through MiXCR, listing each CDR3 protein once. The sample holds approximately 670,000 distinct CDR3 sequences, just under 20% seen once. Sequenced material: naive CD8+ T cells from blood, with Jurkat cell RNA spiked in. Subset given: FACS-sorted CD8+CD4-CCR7+CD45RA+ naive T cells. These receptors all come from a human donor in good health. Some libraries in this study had Jurkat cell RNA spiked in.

This clonotype was recorded at least ten times. The V gene is TRBV27, the J gene TRBJ2-3; perhaps TRBD2 as D (6 bases). V was shortened by 0 bases and J by 0 bases, with 22 bases between the two germline ends. The length of the CDR3 is 20 residues. Germline lookup yields CDR1 MNHEY and CDR2 SMNVEV (reference sequence). CDR3 sequence reads: CASSLSFPLTGLPSTDTQYF. DNA for the CDR3: TGTGCCAGCAGTTTATCGTTTCCCCTCACGGGACTCCCTAGCACAGATACGCAGTATTTT.

This clonotype was seen many times. The chain employs TRBV7-2 and TRBJ2-7; D may be TRBD2 (5 bases). The germline gives CDR1 SGHTA, CDR2 FQGNSA. This CDR3 has 16 amino acids. Trimming removed 2 bases at V and 5 bases at J, with 19 bases between. In nucleotides, the CDR3 is TGTGCCAGCAGCTTACATCCGGGGTTAGGAGGTAACGAGCAGTACTTC. This encodes CASSLHPGLGGNEQYF.

Ten or more counts support this clonotype. The DNA of the CDR3 is TGCAGCGGACGGACACGGGGTACTTCAGATACGCAGTATTTT. Amino acids: CSGRTRGTSDTQYF. The J gene is TRBJ2-3, the V gene TRBV29-1; the D gene could be TRBD1 or TRBD2 (5 bases each). Per germline, CDR1 SQVTM and CDR2 ANQGSEA. The CDR3 sequence is 14 residues long. Trimming stripped 7 bases from V and 4 bases from J, with 18 bases between.

This clonotype was recorded many times. J is TRBJ2-1 and V is TRBV11-2; D gene unclear. The CDR3 has 12 amino acids. The germline CDR1 and CDR2 sequences are SGHAT and FQNNGV. V was cut by 6 bases and J by 7 bases, with 10 bases left in between. The CDR3 DNA is TGTGCCAGCAGGGGCCATGATAATGAGCAGTTCTTC. This translates into CASRGHDNEQFF.

This clonotype was observed a few times. Its ends do not fully match the called genes, so a read error is possible. V gene TRBV30 combines with J gene TRBJ2-7; possible D gene TRBD1, 6 bases. CDR1 and CDR2 from the germline V gene are GTSNPN and SVGIG (reference sequence). The CDR3 runs to 15 residues. CDR3 nucleotides: TGTGCCTGGAGCAGGGAATTCAGGGGAACCTACGGGCAGTACTTC. It yields the protein CAWSREFRGTYGQYF.

The chain joins TRBV24-1 to TRBJ2-5, with D possibly being TRBD2 (5 bases). Trimming stripped 7 bases from V and 4 bases from J, with 15 bases between. This CDR3 is 14 amino acids long. Per germline, CDR1 KGHDR and CDR2 SFDVKD. CDR3 nucleotide sequence: TGTGCCACCAGGCGGGCTAGACCCTTAGAGACCCAGTACTTC. Its translation: CATRRARPLETQYF.

This clonotype was counted ten times or more. The chain uses TRBV3-1 and TRBJ2-7; TRBD2 might be the D (6 bases). The CDR3 loop spans 14 amino acids. Trimming removed 4 bases at V and 3 bases at J, with 13 bases between. Germline V gene sequence: CDR1 LGHDT, CDR2 YNNKEL (reference sequence). The CDR3 protein is CASSPGTEGYEQYF. The CDR3 DNA follows: TGTGCCAGCAGCCCCGGGACGGAGGGCTACGAGCAGTACTTC.

This clonotype has ten or more counts. The chain joins TRBV29-1 to TRBJ1-2; no clear D. The CDR3 loop spans 15 amino acids. Trimming took 5 bases from V and 5 from J, leaving 21 bases between them. Per the germline V gene, CDR1 is SQVTM and CDR2 is ANQGSEA. CDR3 in amino acids: CSVSSMDPAPYGYTF. In DNA, the CDR3 is TGCAGCGTTTCTTCTATGGACCCGGCCCCTTATGGCTACACCTTC.

In the case of this clonotype: Possible read error: a much larger clone is one base away. This rearrangement joins TRBV29-1 to TRBJ2-7; tentatively, D is TRBD2 (7 bases). Germline values: CDR1 SQVTM, CDR2 ANQGSEA. The CDR3 loop spans 15 amino acids. CDR3 sequence (DNA): TGCAGCGTTGAAGACCCCGGGGGGCTCTCCTCCGAGCAGTACTTC. As protein: CSVEDPGGLSSEQYF.

This clonotype was seen many times. This chain uses TRBV6-1 with TRBJ1-1; D is unresolved. Trimming took off 6 bases at V and 2 bases at J, with 19 bases between the two ends. Germline-derived CDR1 and CDR2 are MNHNS and SASEGT. The CDR3 extends over 16 amino acids. The CDR3 sequence: CASSQFPSGSNTEAFF. The CDR3 DNA is TGTGCCAGCAGCCAATTTCCCTCCGGAAGCAACACTGAAGCTTTCTTT.

V and J are TRBV19 and TRBJ2-1; 10 positions agree with TRBD2. The V gene end was trimmed by 3 bases and the J gene end by 5 bases; junction bases not matched to a gene: 7. This CDR3 spans 16 amino acids. Germline lookup yields CDR1 LNHDA and CDR2 SQIVND (reference sequence). CDR3 coding DNA: TGTGCCAGTAGTATTAAGGGACTAGCGCCCGACAATGAGCAGTTCTTC. Translated: CASSIKGLAPDNEQFF.

This clonotype was detected a few times. This chain uses TRBV11-2 with TRBJ2-1; D possibly corresponds to TRBD2 (6 bases). The CDR3 is 16 amino acids. Germline V gene data show CDR1 as SGHAT and CDR2 as FQNNGV. The V end lost 5 bases, the J end lost 5 bases, and 19 bases lay between the germline ends. DNA for the CDR3: TGTGCCAGCAGCCGAAGCGGGCAAAACGCTAACAATGAGCAGTTCTTC. This encodes CASSRSGQNANNEQFF.

This clonotype was observed at least ten times. The chain links TRBV4-1 to TRBJ2-7, with unresolved D. The CDR3 contains 13 residues. The V end lost 0 bases, the J end lost 6 bases, and 9 bases lay between the germline ends. Looked up from germline, CDR1 is MGHRA and CDR2 is YSYEKL. The CDR3 is CASSQDSRVEQYF. In nucleotides, the CDR3 is TGCGCCAGCAGCCAAGATTCTCGGGTCGAGCAGTACTTC.

Details on this clonotype: The germline gene is not matched at one end of the junction; a read error may be the cause. V usage is TRBV28 and J usage is TRBJ2-5; 8 bases map to TRBD1. Germline V lookup: CDR1 MDHEN, CDR2 SYDVKM. This CDR3 spans 14 amino acids. CDR3 sequence: CACSLGTGQETQYF. Written as DNA, the CDR3 is TGTGCCTGCAGTTTGGGGACAGGCCAAGAGACCCAGTACTTC.

As regards this clonotype: The junction differs from germline at one of its ends, possibly a read error. This chain joins TRBV11-2 and TRBJ2-7, with D possibly TRBD1 on 5 matching bases. This CDR3 has 13 amino acids. Germline CDR1 and CDR2: SGHAT and FQNNGV. CDR3 nucleotides: TGTGCCAGCAGACGACAGCAACTCTACGGGCAGTACTTC. Encoded protein: CASRRQQLYGQYF.

This clonotype came up many times. This rearrangement joins TRBV29-1 to TRBJ2-2, with TRBD2 identical over 11 bases. The length of the CDR3 is 14 residues. Germline CDR1 is SQVTM and CDR2 is ANQGSEA. The V segment lost 6 bases and the J segment 4 bases; nucleotides outside the gene matches: 4. The CDR3 region is CSVPGLAGTGELFF. CDR3 in DNA: TGCAGCGTCCCCGGACTAGCGGGCACCGGGGAGCTGTTTTTT.

The CDR3 DNA reads as TGTGCCAGCAGTTTATCTAACGGAGGCGGGGAGCTGTTTTTT. Amino acids: CASSLSNGGGELFF. The V call is TRBV12-3 or TRBV12-4, the J call TRBJ2-2, with a possible D match to TRBD2 (5 bases). This CDR3 spans 14 amino acids. The germline V and J ends were trimmed by 2 bases and 7 bases, with 11 bases remaining between them.

Turning to this clonotype: A much bigger clone sits one base away, suggesting this may be a read error. This chain links TRBV5-6 with TRBJ2-7; no reliable D call. The CDR3 is 11 residues long. Per germline, CDR1 SGHDT and CDR2 YYEEEE. The V end was cut by 4 bases, the J end by 7 bases, with 9 bases between. CDR3 protein: CASSRSQEQYF. The CDR3, as DNA: TGTGCCAGCAGCCGGTCACAGGAGCAGTACTTC.

There are many counts of this clonotype. The CDR3 DNA reads as TGTGCCAGCAGTGAGAGGGCGACGAGGTCTACAGATACGCAGTATTTT. Translation gives CASSERATRSTDTQYF. This chain connects TRBV6-1 to TRBJ2-3, with D tentatively TRBD2 (5 bases). With 3 bases removed from V and 3 bases from J, the gap between germline ends came to 16 bases. The CDR3 covers 16 residues. In germline, CDR1 is MNHNS, CDR2 SASEGT.

In its sample, this clonotype was seen many times. The gene calls are TRBV14 and TRBJ2-5, with D possibly being TRBD1 (6 bases). The CDR3 covers 15 residues. Germline lookup yields CDR1 SGHDN and CDR2 FVKESK. V was clipped by 4 bases and J by 2 bases, with 14 bases between them. The CDR3 DNA reads as TGTGCCAGCAGCCGGACCCAGGGGTTACAAGAGACCCAGTACTTC. This sequence encodes CASSRTQGLQETQYF.

This clonotype was recorded many times. This chain connects TRBV19 to TRBJ2-7, with D unresolved. V was cut by 6 bases and J by 0 bases, with 12 bases left in between. The V gene's germline CDR1 is LNHDA and CDR2 SQIVND (reference sequence). This CDR3 is built from 14 residues. The CDR3 bases are TGTGCCAGTAGGGGCACGGCGCACTCCTACGAGCAGTACTTC. This gives the protein CASRGTAHSYEQYF.

This clonotype came up a few times. The V call is TRBV9, the J call TRBJ1-3; D remains ambiguous. This CDR3 is built from 14 residues. CDR1 and CDR2 from the germline V gene are SGDLS and YYNGEE. The germline V and J ends were trimmed by 0 bases and 4 bases, with 8 bases remaining between them. In DNA form, the CDR3 reads TGTGCCAGCAGCGTAGCTGGGGAAGGAAACACCATATATTTT. Its translation is CASSVAGEGNTIYF.

As regards this clonotype: A much larger clone differs from this one at a single base, so this may be a read error. The V call is TRBV7-9, the J call TRBJ2-1; tentatively, D is TRBD1 (5 bases). V was clipped by 6 bases and J by 6 bases, with 9 bases between them. Looked up from germline, CDR1 is SEHNR and CDR2 is FQNEAQ (reference sequence). The CDR3 loop spans 12 amino acids. CDR3 DNA: TGTGCCAGCAGACAGGCTAGCAATGAGCAGTTCTTC. It specifies CASRQASNEQFF.

A word on this clonotype: At one of its ends the junction is not consistent with the germline gene, which may arise from a read error. CDR3 residues: CASSYGLAAYHSTNEKLLF. Written as DNA, the CDR3 is TGTGCCAGCAGTTACGGCTTAGCAGCCTACCATTCAACTAATGAAAAACTGCTTTTT. This chain connects TRBV6-7 to TRBJ1-4; D not resolved. TRBV6-7 is an ORF, and what it does is uncertain. The CDR3 sequence is 19 residues long.

This clonotype was recorded many times. For the CDR3, the DNA is TGTGCCAGCAGCCCATCTCCGGGACAGGGGTTTAACACTGAAGCTTTCTTT. Protein: CASSPSPGQGFNTEAFF. The J gene is TRBJ1-1, the V gene TRBV11-2; the match to TRBD1 covers 10 bases. CDR1 and CDR2 (germline): SGHAT, FQNNGV. CDR3 length equals 17 residues. J gave up 2 bases and V 5 bases, and 11 bases lay outside the gene matches.

This chain connects TRBV7-9 to TRBJ2-5; 8 bases line up with TRBD2. This CDR3 region has 14 residues. The junction had 9 bases not matched to a gene; V was cut back by 5 bases and J by 7 bases. Per the germline V gene, CDR1 is SEHNR and CDR2 is FQNEAQ (reference sequence). The CDR3 bases are TGTGCCAGCAGCCCGGGACTAGGTGGCGGGACCCAGTACTTC. Residues: CASSPGLGGGTQYF.

With respect to this clonotype: This clone may be a read error of a much larger clone one base away. The J gene is TRBJ1-5, the V gene TRBV20-1; TRBD1 is a possible D gene (5 bases). CDR3 size: 15 residues. From germline, CDR1 is DFQATT and CDR2 SNEGSKA (reference sequence). CDR3 bases: TGCAGTGCTGGAGAAATGGGGGGGGTGATTCAGCCCCAGCATTTT. This sequence encodes CSAGEMGGVIQPQHF.

A note on this clonotype: A much larger clone differs by one base, so this may be a read error. The chain couples TRBV4-1 to TRBJ1-5, with no clear D. The CDR3 loop spans 14 amino acids. From germline, CDR1 is MGHRA and CDR2 YSYEKL. Written as DNA, the CDR3 is TGCGCCAGCAGCCCGCGAACGAGCAATCGGCCCCAGCATTTT. It yields the protein CASSPRTSNRPQHF.

In this sample, this clonotype turned up many times. The chain has TRBV5-6 and TRBJ2-5; D not resolved. This CDR3 comprises 14 residues. Germline V gene lookup returns CDR1 SGHDT and CDR2 YYEEEE. V was pared by 4 bases and J by 2 bases, with 12 bases between. CDR3 sequence reads: CASSPPSAQETQYF. The CDR3 nucleotides read TGTGCCAGCAGCCCGCCTAGTGCTCAAGAGACCCAGTACTTC. The entire variable domain, with the rest obtained from reference TRBV5-6 and TRBJ2-5, is as follows: DAGVTQSPTHLIKTRGQQVTLRCSPKSGHDTVSWYQQALGQGPQFIFQYYEEEERQRGNFPDRFSGHQFPNYSSELNVNALLLGDSALYLCASSPPSAQETQYFGPGTRLLVL.

This clonotype was detected only a few times. V is TRBV11-3 and J is TRBJ2-7; weak D call: TRBD2 (7 bases). Germline CDR1 reads SGHNT; CDR2 reads YENEEA. CDR3 size: 15 residues. V shed 4 bases and J shed 5 bases, with 18 bases lying between them. CDR3 coding DNA: TGTGCCAGCAGCTCAGGGGCGGGGGCGAGGCACGAGCAGTACTTC. Translated, it gives CASSSGAGARHEQYF.